Following are 22 T cell receptor beta chains from one sample sequenced in a study of radiation and T cells in renal cell carcinoma. Specified time point: blood 2 weeks post-SBRT. The sample's treatment: 15 Gy SBRT to primary tumor, nephrectomy 4 weeks later. The protocol was immunoSEQ multiplex PCR, while the TCRdb copy is restricted to in-frame clones and leaves out a portion. The sample yields roughly 130,000 clones, more than 75% seen once. The material sequenced was blood, taken from a patient whose treatment included radiotherapy and nephrectomy. These receptors came from a woman between 70 and 85 years old with renal cell carcinoma.

This chain links TRBV7-2 with TRBJ1-1; D uncertain. The germline gives CDR1 SGHTA, CDR2 FQGNSA. The CDR3 contains 14 residues. Trimming removed 5 bases from V and 4 bases from J, with 14 bases in between. This chain's CDR3 is CASSQGMGVTEAFF. In nucleotides, the CDR3 is TGTGCCAGCAGCCAAGGTATGGGCGTCACTGAAGCTTTCTTT.

The chain employs TRBV30 and TRBJ2-2, with TRBD2 as a possible D gene (6 bases). Trimming took off 0 bases at V and 0 bases at J, with 8 bases between the two ends. The CDR3 spans 15 residues. The germline V gene has CDR1 GTSNPN and CDR2 SVGIG (reference sequence). The CDR3 nucleotides are TGTGCCTGGAGTGTCCGGGGGACGAACACCGGGGAGCTGTTTTTT. Translation gives CAWSVRGTNTGELFF.

The chain recombines TRBV2 with TRBJ1-2, with a weak D call TRBD1 (5 bases). Germline-derived CDR1 and CDR2 are SNHLY and FYNNEI. Trimming cost V 7 bases and J 2 bases, with 17 bases left between them. This CDR3 comprises 15 residues. CDR3 sequence reads: CASILNQGRNYGYTF. The DNA for the CDR3 is TGTGCCAGCATTTTAAACCAGGGACGGAACTATGGCTACACCTTC.

The rearrangement links TRBV4-3 to TRBJ2-6; maybe TRBD1 (5 bases). This CDR3 comprises 15 residues. Germline-derived CDR1 and CDR2 are LGHNA and YSLEER. V was clipped by 4 bases and J by 4 bases, with 11 bases between them. The CDR3 protein is CASSRTGDGANVLTF. The CDR3 region has the DNA TGCGCCAGCAGCCGAACAGGAGACGGGGCCAACGTCCTGACTTTC.

The chain joins TRBV15 to TRBJ1-2; weak D call: TRBD1 (5 bases). Germline V gives CDR1 LNHNV, CDR2 YYDKDF (reference sequence). Trimming left V 0 bases short and J 8 bases short, with 10 bases between. CDR3 size: 13 residues. The CDR3: CATSRDRTGGYTF. The CDR3 nucleotides are TGTGCCACCAGCAGAGATAGAACAGGAGGCTACACCTTC.

The chain is built from TRBV7-9 and TRBJ2-3, with D uncertain. V gave up 2 bases and J gave up 4 bases, with 1 base separating them. The CDR3 has 11 amino acids. The V gene's germline CDR1 is SEHNR and CDR2 FQNEAQ (reference sequence). The CDR3 loop reads CASSLSDTQYF. CDR3 nucleotides: TGTGCCAGCAGCTTATCAGATACGCAGTATTTT.

The gene calls are TRBV29-1 and TRBJ2-1, with 7 positions matching TRBD2. Trimming took 1 base from V and 3 from J; bases not matched to a gene: 6. From germline, CDR1 is SQVTM and CDR2 ANQGSEA. The CDR3 loop spans 15 amino acids. The chain's CDR3 is CSVEVVAGVYNEQFF. CDR3 coding DNA: TGCAGCGTTGAAGTCGTGGCGGGGGTCTACAATGAGCAGTTCTTC.

This rearrangement joins TRBV5-1 to TRBJ2-7; 8 positions agree with TRBD1. The J segment lost 6 bases and the V segment lost 0 bases, leaving 8 bases of the junction unmatched. Germline V gene data show CDR1 as SGHRS and CDR2 as YFSETQ. The CDR3 covers 15 residues. The CDR3 nucleotides read TGCGCCAGCAGCTTGGTTACGGGACAGGACGGCGAGCAGTACTTC. Its translation: CASSLVTGQDGEQYF.

The chain links TRBV7-8 to TRBJ1-5, with D unresolved. Trimming cost V 1 base and J 2 bases, with 12 bases left between them. The CDR3 sequence is 16 residues long. CDR1 and CDR2 (germline): SGHVS, FQNEAQ. The CDR3 loop reads CASSLEAVIGNQPQHF. In nucleotides, the CDR3 is TGTGCCAGCAGCTTAGAGGCGGTAATCGGCAATCAGCCCCAGCATTTT. The full variable domain, rest sourced from reference TRBV7-8 and TRBJ1-5, is GAGVSQSPRYKVAKRGQDVALRCDPISGHVSLFWYQQALGQGPEFLTYFQNEAQLDKSGLPSDRFFAERPEGSVSTLKIQRTQQEDSAVYLCASSLEAVIGNQPQHFGDGTRLSIL.

The chain joins TRBV28 to TRBJ2-1, with D possibly called TRBD1 or TRBD2 (5 bases each). CDR3 size: 15 residues. Between the trimmed V and J ends, which lost 3 bases and 6 bases, there was a span of 15 bases. Germline lookup yields CDR1 MDHEN and CDR2 SYDVKM. CDR3 sequence: CASSLGEMWGNEQFF. CDR3 coding DNA: TGTGCCAGCAGTTTGGGGGAGATGTGGGGCAATGAGCAGTTCTTC.

The chain links TRBV7-2 to TRBJ2-7; D gene uncertain. Looked up from germline, CDR1 is SGHTA and CDR2 is FQGNSA. CDR3 length: 12 amino acids. The ends were cut back, 2 bases at V and 3 bases at J, with 5 bases in the middle. The CDR3 region has the DNA TGTGCCAGCAGCTTACACGACTACGAGCAGTACTTC. Its protein product is CASSLHDYEQYF.

The chain carries TRBV2 and TRBJ2-2, with D perhaps assigned TRBD1 or TRBD2 (5 bases each). Trimming left V 7 bases short and J 6 bases short, with 15 bases between. CDR1 SNHLY and CDR2 FYNNEI come from the germline V gene. The CDR3 spans 14 residues. The CDR3 DNA is TGTGCCAGCAAGAGGGGACCGCTTGCCGGGGAGCTGTTTTTT. Translation gives CASKRGPLAGELFF.

The V gene is TRBV4-3, the J gene TRBJ2-3; D remains unclear. Looked up from germline, CDR1 is LGHNA and CDR2 is YSLEER. V was pared by 2 bases and J by 4 bases, with 7 bases between. This CDR3 comprises 13 residues. In DNA form, the CDR3 reads TGCGCCAGCAGCCAATTCGGCGCAGATACGCAGTATTTT. This translates into CASSQFGADTQYF.

The chain employs TRBV11-2 and TRBJ1-1; no firm D call. The V end was cut by 8 bases, the J end by 4 bases, with 14 bases between. Germline V gene lookup returns CDR1 SGHAT and CDR2 FQNNGV. This CDR3 is 13 amino acids long. CDR3 bases: TGTGCCAGCCGCTGGTCTGGGGTCACTGAAGCTTTCTTT. Translating it yields CASRWSGVTEAFF.

The chain is built from TRBV7-9 and TRBJ1-1, with D possibly TRBD1 on 6 matching bases. Trimming left V 5 bases short and J 6 bases short, with 16 bases between. Germline lookup yields CDR1 SEHNR and CDR2 FQNEAQ (reference sequence). This CDR3 is 14 amino acids long. CDR3 amino acids: CASSNRQESPEAFF. Here the CDR3 DNA reads TGTGCCAGCAGCAATCGACAGGAGAGTCCTGAAGCTTTCTTT.

The J gene is TRBJ1-1, the V gene TRBV7-2, with TRBD1 as a possible D gene (6 bases). From germline, CDR1 is SGHTA and CDR2 FQGNSA. The CDR3 sequence is 14 residues long. Trimming stripped 5 bases from V and 5 bases from J, with 15 bases between. CDR3 region: CASSTSTGGTEAFF. As DNA, the CDR3 is TGTGCCAGCAGCACATCGACAGGTGGGACTGAAGCTTTCTTT.

V gene TRBV27 combines with J gene TRBJ2-3; 8 bases fit TRBD2. J gave up 2 bases and V 7 bases, and 8 bases lay outside the gene matches. This CDR3 region has 15 residues. Germline V gene data show CDR1 as MNHEY and CDR2 as SMNVEV (reference sequence). The CDR3 reads CASNPTSGYTDTQYF. CDR3 coding DNA: TGTGCCAGCAATCCTACTAGCGGATACACAGATACGCAGTATTTT.

V and J are TRBV7-2 and TRBJ2-7; D possibly matches TRBD1 or TRBD2 (5 bases each). V was trimmed by 7 bases and J by 5 bases, leaving 21 bases between them. Germline V gives CDR1 SGHTA, CDR2 FQGNSA. The length of the CDR3 is 15 residues. CDR3 sequence reads: CASTQPGRTFHEQYF. The CDR3 DNA reads as TGTGCCAGCACCCAACCGGGACGGACTTTTCACGAGCAGTACTTC. The full variable domain, completed using reference TRBV7-2 and TRBJ2-7, is GAGVSQSPSNKVTEKGKDVELRCDPISGHTALYWYRQSLGQGLEFLIYFQGNSAPDKSGLPSDRFSAERTGGSVSTLTIQRTQQEDSAVYLCASTQPGRTFHEQYFGPGTRLTVT.

V and J are TRBV30 and TRBJ2-2, with a tentative D call TRBD1 (6 bases). With 0 bases removed from V and 4 bases from J, the gap between germline ends came to 12 bases. CDR1 is GTSNPN and CDR2 is SVGIG in the germline V gene (reference sequence). The length of the CDR3 is 15 residues. The CDR3 region is CAWSVWGRSTGELFF. CDR3 DNA: TGTGCCTGGAGTGTATGGGGGCGTAGCACCGGGGAGCTGTTTTTT. Full variable domain (rest looked up from reference TRBV30 and TRBJ2-2): SQTIHQWPATLVQPVGSPLSLECTVEGTSNPNLYWYRQAAGRGLQLLFYSVGIGQISSEVPQNLSASRPQDRQFILSSKKLLLSDSGFYLCAWSVWGRSTGELFFGEGSRLTVL.

This chain connects TRBV7-2 to TRBJ2-7, with D unresolved. Germline CDR1 SGHTA, CDR2 FQGNSA. V was shortened by 6 bases and J by 12 bases, with 18 bases between the two germline ends. The CDR3 is made up of 12 amino acids. The CDR3 protein is CASSHPGFTTYF. The DNA for the CDR3 is TGTGCCAGCAGTCACCCTGGATTCACTACGTACTTC.

In its sample, this clone was seen once. The chain has TRBV5-1 and TRBJ2-5, with unresolved D. CDR3 length: 11 amino acids. Germline lookup yields CDR1 SGHRS and CDR2 YFSETQ. Between the trimmed V and J ends, which lost 4 bases and 2 bases, there was a span of 3 bases. For the CDR3, the DNA is TGCGCCAGCAGCCTTCAAGAGACCCAGTACTTC. It specifies CASSLQETQYF.

This chain connects TRBV6-1 to TRBJ2-2; a possible D gene is TRBD2 (5 bases). CDR1 and CDR2 from the germline V gene are MNHNS and SASEGT. This CDR3 region has 18 residues. Trimming shortened V by 0 bases and J by 7 bases, and 21 bases separated the two germline ends. CDR3 bases: TGTGCCAGCAGTGAAGCGCGGGCCGAAGGTTGGAGCGGCGGGGAGCTGTTTTTT. It specifies CASSEARAEGWSGGELFF.